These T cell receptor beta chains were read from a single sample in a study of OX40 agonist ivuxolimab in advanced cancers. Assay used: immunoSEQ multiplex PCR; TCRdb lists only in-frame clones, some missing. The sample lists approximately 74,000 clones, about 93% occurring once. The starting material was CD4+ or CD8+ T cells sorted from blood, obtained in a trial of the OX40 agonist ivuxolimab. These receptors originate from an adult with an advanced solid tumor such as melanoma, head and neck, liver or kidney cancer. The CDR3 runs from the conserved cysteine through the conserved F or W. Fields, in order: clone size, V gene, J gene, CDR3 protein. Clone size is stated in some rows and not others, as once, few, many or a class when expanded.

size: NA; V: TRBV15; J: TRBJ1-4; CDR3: CATSSVATNEKLFF
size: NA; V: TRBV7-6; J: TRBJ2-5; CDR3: CASSPRGPAYF
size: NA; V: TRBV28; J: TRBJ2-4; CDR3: CASSLESILAKNIQYF
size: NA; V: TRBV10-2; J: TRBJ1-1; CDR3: CASSGIGVNTEAFF
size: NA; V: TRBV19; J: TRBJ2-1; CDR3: CASSHGGLAGYNEQFF
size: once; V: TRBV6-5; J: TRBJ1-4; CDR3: CASSYSSTNEKLFF
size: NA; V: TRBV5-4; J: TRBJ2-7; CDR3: CASSPSTASSYEQYF
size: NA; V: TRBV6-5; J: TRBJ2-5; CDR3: CATGTSGGETQYF
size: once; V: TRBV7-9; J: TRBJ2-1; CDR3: CASSSPPEGHAYNEQFF
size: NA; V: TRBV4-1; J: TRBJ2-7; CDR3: CASSQDSPRFQGDLYEQYF
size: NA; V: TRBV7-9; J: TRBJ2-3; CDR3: CASSLSAAGASTDTQYF
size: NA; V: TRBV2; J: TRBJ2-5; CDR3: CASSEGRLAGGRPPETQYF
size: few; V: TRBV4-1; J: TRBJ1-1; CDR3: CASSHTGENTEAFF
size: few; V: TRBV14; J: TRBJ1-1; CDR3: CASSPYSGLGAFF
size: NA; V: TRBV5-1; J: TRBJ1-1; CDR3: CASSLEVAGNTEAFF
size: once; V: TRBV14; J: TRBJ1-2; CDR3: CASRPTTGTDNYGYTF
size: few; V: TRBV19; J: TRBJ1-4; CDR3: CASSRDEKLFF
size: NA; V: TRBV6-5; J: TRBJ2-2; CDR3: CASSYFELTGELFF
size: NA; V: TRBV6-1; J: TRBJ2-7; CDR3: CASRYGQGYEQYF
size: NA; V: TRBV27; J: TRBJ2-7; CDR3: CASSWASGIYEQYF
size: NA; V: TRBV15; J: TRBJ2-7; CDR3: CATSGQGALEQYF
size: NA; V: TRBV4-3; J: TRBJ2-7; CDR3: CASSQAAGVGEQYF
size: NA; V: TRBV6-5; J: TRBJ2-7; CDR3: CASRTGPGQAYEQYF
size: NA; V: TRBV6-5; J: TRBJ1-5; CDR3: CASSQGGSNQPQHF
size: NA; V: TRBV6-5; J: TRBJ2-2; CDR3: CASSYSPKAGELFF
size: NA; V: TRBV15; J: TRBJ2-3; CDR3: CATSRDRGKRAGMQYF
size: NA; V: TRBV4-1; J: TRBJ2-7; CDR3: CASSDGGEQYF
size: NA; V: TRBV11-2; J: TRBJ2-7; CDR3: CASSLGGVALYEQYF
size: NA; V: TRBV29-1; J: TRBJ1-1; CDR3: CSVERGNTEAFF
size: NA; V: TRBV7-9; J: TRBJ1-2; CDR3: CASSPDGNYGYTF
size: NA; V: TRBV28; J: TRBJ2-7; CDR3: CASSFYLGQEYF
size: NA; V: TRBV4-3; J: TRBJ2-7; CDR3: CASSPRGASYEQYF
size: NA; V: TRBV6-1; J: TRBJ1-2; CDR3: CASTLGQGAGYGYTF
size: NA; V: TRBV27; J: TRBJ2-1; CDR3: CASSFGISYNEQFF
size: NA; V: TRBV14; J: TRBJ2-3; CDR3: CASSPGLAGITDTQYF
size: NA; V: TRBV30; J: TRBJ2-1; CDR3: CAWSVRAVWDEQFF
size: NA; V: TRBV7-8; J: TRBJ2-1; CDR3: CASSFDNEQFF
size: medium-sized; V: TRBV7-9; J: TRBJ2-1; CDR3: CASSSSTGPNEQFF
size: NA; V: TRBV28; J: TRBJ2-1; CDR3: CASSLGTSPYNEQFF
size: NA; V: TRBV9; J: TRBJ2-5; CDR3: CASSVAGGAGGQQETQYF
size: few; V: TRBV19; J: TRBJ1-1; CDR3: CATSTGAEAFF
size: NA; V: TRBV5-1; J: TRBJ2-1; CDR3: CASNPGQGTEQFF